This T cell receptor beta chain was identified during a study of cytomegalovirus exposure and HLA in healthy donors. Study findings and constraints: About 87% or about 30% of the time was how often most TCR beta V segments were productive, according to an earlier analysis. Later work showed greater clonal expansion in HLA-associated TCR beta chains than in equally common others.

Primers: 60 Vbeta forward and 13 Jbeta reverse. Assay used: immunoSEQ multiplex PCR; TCRdb lists only in-frame clones, some missing. This listing includes approximately 96,000 clones. With regard to this clone: Its matching antigen is unknown.

Each of the donors was a healthy bone marrow donor. J lost 8 bases, V lost 5 bases, and 5 bases had no gene match. The CDR3 is 14 amino acids. Germline loops: CDR1 SGHAT, CDR2 FQNNGV. The sequence derives from a girl aged 5-17 years in good health and CMV-seropositive. Sequencing input: PBMCs. The gene calls are TRBV11-2 and TRBJ1-6, with 8 bases fitting TRBD1. CDR3 DNA: TGTGCCAGCAGCCCTACAGGGGGTTATTCACCCCTCCACTTT. Translation gives CASSPTGGYSPLHF.